This section outlines one T cell receptor beta chain sequence together with its context. No antigen is known for it. Within one base of it there is no much larger clone, and no base qualities were kept. The sample comes from a study of vaccination effects on CD4 cells after COVID-19 (dated by TCRdb to the early 2020s). Some background on the complete study: Each participant got two doses of an mRNA SARS-CoV-2 vaccine, either BNT162b2 or mRNA-1273. Pre-vaccine samples from two convalescent patients were drawn 16 days and one week before the first dose, 142 and 148 days after COVID-19 diagnosis. In the study, cultures from other donors were sequenced using the Oncomine TCR Beta short-read assay on an Illumina iSeq 100. Altogether, 10 COVID-19 convalescent patients and a few SARS-CoV-2-naive healthy vaccine recipients made up the full study. SARS-CoV-2 spike-specific CD4+ TCR repertoires from before and after mRNA vaccination were compared in COVID-19 convalescent patients and in infection-naive vaccine recipients.

In the ViraFEST assay, PBMC were stimulated with viral peptide pools, and TCR sequencing was then used to find antigen-specific CD4+ T cell clonotypes based on their expansion. After around 10 days of culture, CD4+ T cells were isolated with the EasySep CD4+ T cell isolation kit. Convalescent patients had PCR-confirmed SARS-CoV-2 infection between March and December 2020, before Alpha, Beta and Delta variants emerged in the United States. Each well held fewer than 2.5 million PBMC cultured in IMDM containing approximately 5% human AB serum, roughly 9.9 IU/ml IL-2 and gentamicin, along with approximately 10 ug/ml peptides. Half of the culture medium was replaced with fresh IL-2-containing medium on days 3 and 7. Each peptide stimulation condition was cultured in triplicate wells unless otherwise noted. Using Ficoll-Paque Plus gradient centrifugation, PBMC were separated from whole blood and then either used fresh or cryopreserved at -140C. The QIAamp micro DNA kit was used to extract genomic DNA from the cultured CD4+ T cells.

What the research found in general, with its limitations: In convalescent patients, the post-vaccine spike-reactive repertoire was composed mainly of new vaccine-induced clones that were largely distinct from infection-induced clones. Only a small number of convalescent patients were included, and no early post-infection timepoints were available, which limited the study. At late post-vaccination timepoints, both infection-induced and vaccine-induced clones showed marked clonal contraction, consistent with waning T cell responses.

Via the germline V gene, CDR1 is SGHRS and CDR2 YFSETQ. Counted from cysteine to phenylalanine, this CDR3 has 14 amino acids. The entry retains the CDR3 DNA only, 42 bases that are in frame from base 1. Relative to germline, V is missing 3 bases and J is missing 6 bases, with 6 bases of the junction outside any gene match. The method was the immunoSEQ multiplex PCR assay. DNA from the cultured, isolated CD4+ T cells was subjected to TCR beta CDR3 sequencing. Per the authors' processing: Non-productive TCR sequences were removed and reads were trimmed to the CDR3 region, keeping CDR3s of at least 7 amino acids. The MANAFEST web app was used to pick out antigen-specific clonotypes by comparing their expansion in peptide wells with that in reference cultures. To be called positive, a clone needed expansion at FDR<0.05 compared with the reference and with all other wells, an odds ratio greater than 5, and a frequency greater than 0.1% in two replicate wells. A clonotype was called cross-reactive if it was significantly expanded both in SARS-CoV-2 spike wells and in at least one common cold coronavirus spike condition. CDR3 similarity was assessed by Levenshtein distance using the stringdist R package, and unrooted trees were constructed with ape in R 3.6.1. TCRdb took this table from immuneACCESS and kept in-frame rearrangements with V and J called. Such tables lack part of the clones; where checked against another copy, unresolved V genes explain under half of the gap, and the rest is unexplained. The V and J calls and clone size come from that table; D and trimming were worked out from the DNA. This sample has about 45,000 clones in its table, and around 66% of those were observed once. The ten top clones hold roughly 29% of the sample.

The TCR was taken from a human donor who had a prior SARS-CoV-2 infection. In this chain, TRBV5-1 is recombined with TRBJ2-7, and 10 bases in between align with TRBD1. Sequenced material: CD4+ T cells from PBMCs cultured with a peptide pool, taken before COVID-19 vaccination. The sequence in DNA is TGCGCCAGCAGCTACGCAGGGGACAGGGGCGAGCAGTACTTC. It codes for CASSYAGDRGEQYF.